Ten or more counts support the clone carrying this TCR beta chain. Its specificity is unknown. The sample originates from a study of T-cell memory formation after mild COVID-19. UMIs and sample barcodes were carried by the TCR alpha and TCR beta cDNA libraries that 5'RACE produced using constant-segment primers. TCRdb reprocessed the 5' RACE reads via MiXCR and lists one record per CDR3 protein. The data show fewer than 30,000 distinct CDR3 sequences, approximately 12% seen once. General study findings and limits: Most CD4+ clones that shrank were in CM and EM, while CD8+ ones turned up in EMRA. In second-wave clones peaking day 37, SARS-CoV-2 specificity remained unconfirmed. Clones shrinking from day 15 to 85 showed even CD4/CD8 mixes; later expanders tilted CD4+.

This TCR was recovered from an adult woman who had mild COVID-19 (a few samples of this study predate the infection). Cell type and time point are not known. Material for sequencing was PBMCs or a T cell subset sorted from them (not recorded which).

In nucleotides, the CDR3 is TGTGCCAGCAGCTTGGGGTTTGAGACCCAGTACTTC. This codes for CASSLGFETQYF. The chain has TRBV7-9 and TRBJ2-5; no firm D call. V shed 3 bases and J shed 5 bases, with 7 bases lying between them. CDR3 size: 12 residues. Germline V gene sequence: CDR1 SEHNR, CDR2 FQNEAQ (reference sequence).